These 28 T cell receptor beta chains share one sample of origin, sequenced in a study of blood T cells in healthy people across ages. The use of a sample-barcoded 5' primer and a J-beta primer mix characterized a second PCR of about 7 to 12 cycles. Via MiXCR, TCRdb re-called the 5' RACE reads, giving one row per CDR3 protein. The profile shows 540,000 or so distinct CDR3 sequences, 40% to 50% of them singletons. Sequenced: blood. These receptors all stem from an elderly man in good health.

A few counts support this clonotype. J is TRBJ1-2 and V is TRBV5-1; the D gene is possibly TRBD1 (5 bases). V was cut by 3 bases and J by 8 bases, with 17 bases left in between. Per the germline V gene, CDR1 is SGHRS and CDR2 is YFSETQ. The CDR3 contains 14 residues. In DNA, the CDR3 is TGCGCCAGCAGCTACGGGACTACCGCGGGGGGCTACACCTTC. Translating it yields CASSYGTTAGGYTF.

This chain joins TRBV20-1 and TRBJ2-7; 7 nucleotides line up with TRBD1. V shed 6 bases, J shed 1 base, and the junction held 18 bases outside the gene matches. The CDR3 is made up of 17 amino acids. Germline CDR1 reads DFQATT; CDR2 reads SNEGSKA (reference sequence). CDR3 sequence reads: CSARSGQDGSGSYEQYF. CDR3 DNA sequence: TGCAGTGCGCGGAGTGGACAGGATGGCTCCGGATCCTACGAGCAGTACTTC.

The V gene is TRBV24-1, the J gene TRBJ1-5, with no clear D. V lost 2 bases, J lost 9 bases, and 7 bases lay in between. CDR1 and CDR2 (germline): KGHDR, SFDVKD. The CDR3 totals 12 residues. The CDR3 bases are TGTGCCACCAGTGATTCCCACGGGCCCCAGCATTTT. The encoded protein is CATSDSHGPQHF.

This chain links TRBV2 with TRBJ2-1; D not certain. With 6 bases removed from V and 9 bases from J, the gap between germline ends came to 18 bases. The CDR3 totals 14 residues. Germline V gene lookup returns CDR1 SNHLY and CDR2 FYNNEI. The CDR3 region is CASRVPLSLGEQFF. The CDR3 nucleotides read TGTGCCAGCAGAGTACCCCTGTCACTCGGTGAGCAGTTCTTC.

V usage is TRBV7-9 and J usage is TRBJ2-3, with D possibly being TRBD1 or TRBD2 (6 bases each). CDR1 and CDR2 (germline): SEHNR, FQNEAQ (reference sequence). Trimming took 5 bases from V and 5 from J, leaving 20 bases between them. This CDR3 contains 16 residues. The chain's CDR3 is CASSPPGRGVRDTQYF. CDR3 DNA sequence: TGTGCCAGCAGCCCCCCTGGTAGGGGGGTTCGAGATACGCAGTATTTT.

This chain links TRBV7-2 with TRBJ2-1; maybe TRBD1 (5 bases). Looked up from germline, CDR1 is SGHTA and CDR2 is FQGNSA. The CDR3 consists of 16 residues. V gave up 4 bases and J gave up 5 bases, with 18 bases separating them. The CDR3 DNA is TGTGCCAGCAGCTATAGGGGCACGAGGTCCCACAATGAGCAGTTCTTC. Its translation: CASSYRGTRSHNEQFF.

Concerning this clonotype itself: A read error may account for a junction end that differs from germline. The rearrangement links TRBV20-1 to TRBJ2-1, with 9 bases fitting TRBD2. The CDR3 spans 18 residues. Germline values: CDR1 DFQATT, CDR2 SNEGSKA (reference sequence). CDR3 DNA sequence: TGCAGTGCTAGAGATGGGGACAGCGGGAGGATCACCTACAAGGAGCAGTTCTTC. This codes for CSARDGDSGRITYKEQFF.

This clonotype was observed at least ten times. The rearrangement uses TRBV10-3 and TRBJ1-2; 9 nucleotides agree with TRBD1. J gave up 2 bases and V 8 bases, and 6 bases lay outside the gene matches. Germline assignment: CDR1 ENHRY and CDR2 SYGVKD. This CDR3 has 14 amino acids. Here the CDR3 DNA reads TGTGCCATCTTCAAACAGGGGGCAAACTATGGCTACACCTTC. Its translation: CAIFKQGANYGYTF.

This clonotype was picked up a small number of times. This chain joins TRBV6-2 or TRBV6-3 and TRBJ2-1, with 8 bases that match TRBD2. With V trimmed by 6 bases and J by 6 bases, 13 bases remained unmatched. Germline CDR1 MNHEY, CDR2 SVGEGT. The CDR3 runs to 16 residues. The CDR3 spells CASRKTGTRVGNEQFF. In DNA form, the CDR3 reads TGTGCCAGCAGAAAGACCGGGACTAGAGTCGGCAATGAGCAGTTCTTC.

This clonotype was counted many times. The CDR3 DNA reads TGTGCCAGCAAAGCGGGGGGGCGGAGAGATACGCAGTATTTT. Encoded protein: CASKAGGRRDTQYF. This chain links TRBV6-5 with TRBJ2-3, with 10 nucleotides matching TRBD2. V shed 7 bases, J shed 5 bases, and the junction held 6 bases outside the gene matches. Germline assignment: CDR1 MNHEY and CDR2 SVGAGI. The CDR3 loop spans 14 amino acids.

V and J are TRBV4-3 and TRBJ2-7, with TRBD1 identical over 7 bases. Germline CDR1 reads LGHNA; CDR2 reads YSLEER. There are 14 residues in the CDR3. Trimming at V came to 2 bases and at J to 6 bases, leaving 7 bases not matched to a gene. This CDR3 is CASSQQPTGCEQYF. In nucleotides, the CDR3 is TGCGCCAGCAGCCAACAACCGACAGGGTGCGAGCAGTACTTC.

This clonotype was picked up a small number of times. The V and J genes are TRBV10-3 and TRBJ2-7, with TRBD2 matching 15 bases. The CDR3 sequence is 17 residues long. Germline V CDR1 and CDR2: ENHRY, SYGVKD. V lost 4 bases and J lost 0; bases outside the gene matches: 4. CDR3 residues: CAISGSGLAGGSYEQYF. Written as DNA, the CDR3 is TGTGCCATCAGTGGGTCGGGACTAGCGGGGGGCTCCTACGAGCAGTACTTC.

This clonotype has only one observation. The rearrangement uses TRBV21-1 and TRBJ2-3. TRBV21-1 is marked as a pseudogene. The CDR3 totals 13 residues. CDR3 bases: TGTGCCAGCAGCAAAGTGATACCAGATACGCAGTATTTT. Residues: CASSKVIPDTQYF.

This chain connects TRBV20-1 to TRBJ1-5; D gene unclear. The V end was cut by 1 base, the J end by 0 bases, with 16 bases between. This CDR3 contains 17 residues. In germline, CDR1 is DFQATT, CDR2 SNEGSKA (reference sequence). CDR3 sequence reads: CSARAGSVSNSNQPQHF. In DNA form, the CDR3 reads TGCAGTGCTAGAGCGGGGTCGGTCAGCAATAGCAATCAGCCCCAGCATTTT.

The J gene is TRBJ2-5, the V gene TRBV3-1, with D perhaps TRBD2 (6 bases). Per germline, CDR1 LGHDT and CDR2 YNNKEL (reference sequence). Between the trimmed V and J ends, which lost 0 bases and 11 bases, there was a span of 19 bases. There are 15 residues in the CDR3. CDR3 loop: CASSQDAAGHNEQYF. The CDR3 DNA reads as TGTGCCAGCAGCCAAGATGCAGCGGGTCACAATGAGCAGTACTTC.

This clonotype was detected a few times. This rearrangement joins TRBV20-1 to TRBJ2-5; no clear D. V dropped 6 bases and J dropped 5 bases, with 19 bases sitting between them. The CDR3 is 14 residues long. From germline, CDR1 is DFQATT and CDR2 SNEGSKA (reference sequence). CDR3 in DNA: TGCAGTGCCCACCCTATCACTCTGCGGGAGACCCAGTACTTC. It is translated as CSAHPITLRETQYF.

The table lists this clonotype with a few counts. The chain joins TRBV7-3 to TRBJ1-2; D is unclear. CDR1 and CDR2 from the germline V gene are SGHTA and FQGTGA. The V and J ends lost 0 bases and 5 bases respectively, with 7 bases between them. This CDR3 is built from 13 residues. In DNA, the CDR3 is TGTGCCAGCAGCTTAACGACTGGGTATGGCTACACCTTC. Its protein product is CASSLTTGYGYTF.

CDR3 nucleotides: TGCAGTGCTAGAGTCATCGGGACGGATTTTGAAGCTTTCTTT. Protein: CSARVIGTDFEAFF. This rearrangement joins TRBV20-1 to TRBJ1-1, with D maybe TRBD1 (5 bases). This CDR3 contains 14 residues. Germline V gene lookup returns CDR1 DFQATT and CDR2 SNEGSKA (reference sequence). Trimming took 1 base from V and 7 from J, leaving 16 bases between them.

This clonotype was picked up a small number of times. The rearrangement uses TRBV5-1 and TRBJ2-5; the D gene is possibly TRBD1 (6 bases). The length of the CDR3 is 15 residues. The V gene's germline CDR1 is SGHRS and CDR2 YFSETQ. Trimming took 0 bases from V and 3 from J, leaving 12 bases between them. The CDR3 DNA reads as TGCGCCAGCAGCTTGGAGGGGACAAGGGAAGAGACCCAGTACTTC. It encodes CASSLEGTREETQYF. The entire variable domain, with the rest obtained from reference TRBV5-1 and TRBJ2-5, is as follows: KAGVTQTPRYLIKTRGQQVTLSCSPISGHRSVSWYQQTPGQGLQFLFEYFSETQRNKGNFPGRFSGRQFSNSRSEMNVSTLELGDSALYLCASSLEGTREETQYFGPGTRLLVL.

This clonotype came up a few times. The V call is TRBV20-1, the J call TRBJ2-6, with D uncertain. V was pared by 0 bases and J by 0 bases, with 9 bases between. CDR3 size: 16 residues. Germline V CDR1 and CDR2: DFQATT, SNEGSKA (reference sequence). The CDR3 DNA reads as TGCAGTGCTAGAGAATTTTGGGTCTCTGGGGCCAACGTCCTGACTTTC. Encoded protein: CSAREFWVSGANVLTF.

This clonotype occurred a few times. The rearrangement links TRBV10-3 to TRBJ1-2, with 9 bases that match TRBD1. Unmatched junction bases numbered 5, after V lost 4 bases and J lost 5 bases. Germline-derived CDR1 and CDR2 are ENHRY and SYGVKD. The CDR3 length is 14 residues. CDR3 in DNA: TGTGCCATCAGTGGGACAGGGGTTAATTATGGCTACACCTTC. Translation gives CAISGTGVNYGYTF.

In this sample, this clonotype turned up a few times. V is TRBV28 and J is TRBJ2-5, with D unclear. CDR3 length equals 13 residues. Germline V lookup: CDR1 MDHEN, CDR2 SYDVKM. Trimming pared 6 bases from V and 4 bases from J, leaving 12 bases between. CDR3 in DNA: TGTGCCAGCAGCATTGCTGGGCTAGAGACCCAGTACTTC. Its translation: CASSIAGLETQYF.

This clonotype was seen once. V and J are TRBV28 and TRBJ1-6; 8 bases match TRBD1. Germline CDR1 and CDR2: MDHEN and SYDVKM. This CDR3 contains 15 residues. J lost 7 bases, V lost 6 bases, and 8 bases had no gene match. CDR3 protein: CASSHRTGRNSPLHF. The CDR3, as DNA: TGTGCCAGCAGCCATAGGACAGGGAGGAATTCACCCCTCCACTTT.

This clonotype turned up a few times. The chain employs TRBV7-2 and TRBJ2-5, with D unclear. This CDR3 is 14 amino acids long. Germline V gene data show CDR1 as SGHTA and CDR2 as FQGNSA. V gave up 1 base and J gave up 5 bases, with 11 bases separating them. The CDR3 DNA is TGTGCCAGCAGCTTAGAACCAAGCCCCGAGACCCAGTACTTC. Its translation: CASSLEPSPETQYF.

V usage is TRBV6-2 or TRBV6-3 and J usage is TRBJ1-1; D ambiguous. The CDR3 consists of 13 residues. V was clipped by 5 bases and J by 6 bases, with 13 bases between them. CDR1 is MNHEY, CDR2 SVGEGT, per germline. In DNA, the CDR3 is TGTGCCAGCAGTGTCGCCCGGTCGTCTGAAGCTTTCTTT. Protein: CASSVARSSEAFF.

V usage is TRBV7-9 and J usage is TRBJ2-3; 11 nucleotides agree with TRBD2. The trim removed 5 bases at V and 10 bases at J, leaving 14 bases unmatched. The germline gives CDR1 SEHNR, CDR2 FQNEAQ (reference sequence). This CDR3 region has 16 residues. The CDR3 is CASSPPTSGALGAQYF. The CDR3 bases are TGTGCCAGCAGCCCTCCGACTAGCGGGGCCCTAGGCGCGCAGTATTTT.

With respect to this clonotype: A much larger clonotype is one base distant, so this may be a read error. This sequence joins TRBV6-6 and TRBJ2-1; 11 bases fit TRBD2. Germline CDR1 reads MNHNY; CDR2 reads SVGAGI (reference sequence). The CDR3 runs 15 residues. V trimming: 6 bases; J trimming: 9 bases; junction bases outside the gene matches: 10. The CDR3 region has the DNA TGTGCCAGCAGCCCTCCCGGACTAGCGGGTAGTGAGCAGTTCTTC. This encodes CASSPPGLAGSEQFF.

This clonotype has only one observation. This sequence joins TRBV5-1 and TRBJ1-1; D unclear. The V gene's germline CDR1 is SGHRS and CDR2 YFSETQ. This CDR3 is built from 14 residues. The V and J ends lost 1 base and 5 bases respectively, with 12 bases between them. CDR3 nucleotide sequence: TGCGCCAGCAGCTTGAGCGAAGGGTGGACTGAAGCTTTCTTT. Translated: CASSLSEGWTEAFF.